Listed here are 25 T cell receptor beta chains from one sample, sequenced in a study of T cell clonotyping in hematopoietic cell transplantation. The table came from immunoSEQ multiplex PCR; TCRdb's copy has only in-frame clones and leaves some out. The sample includes about 12,000 clones, about 72% of them seen just once. This material consisted of peripheral blood mononuclear cells, taken 180 days after allogeneic stem cell transplant. The receptors were sampled from a male patient between 60 and 69 years old who had an allogeneic stem cell transplant from an unrelated donor, so the T cells may come from the graft donor. Some clones in this sample may be carry-over from other donors' samples.

The chain has TRBV9 and TRBJ2-7, with D possibly matching TRBD2 (6 bases). V was pared by 0 bases and J by 3 bases, with 13 bases between. The germline gives CDR1 SGDLS, CDR2 YYNGEE. CDR3 size: 15 residues. The CDR3 is CASSVGPGVVYEQYF. Here the CDR3 DNA reads TGTGCCAGCAGCGTAGGACCGGGAGTAGTCTACGAGCAGTACTTC.

The genes are TRBV5-1 and TRBJ2-6, with D unclear. Germline V gene lookup returns CDR1 SGHRS and CDR2 YFSETQ. This CDR3 is 15 amino acids long. Trimming cost V 4 bases and J 0 bases, with 8 bases left between them. The CDR3 spells CASSHRPSGANVLTF. The CDR3 DNA is TGCGCCAGCAGCCATCGGCCCTCTGGGGCCAACGTCCTGACTTTC.

This chain joins TRBV4-2 and TRBJ1-4; a weak D match, TRBD1 (5 bases). The CDR3 is 14 residues long. V lost 0 bases and J 8 bases, leaving 10 bases between the germline ends. Germline-derived CDR1 and CDR2 are LGHNA and YNFKEQ. In nucleotides, the CDR3 is TGTGCCAGCAGCCAAGACAGGGTCGGGGAAAAACTGTTTTTT. Its translation is CASSQDRVGEKLFF.

The CDR3 is CASSQDGIESSYNEQFF. The CDR3 bases are TGCGCCAGCAGCCAAGACGGTATAGAGAGCTCCTACAATGAGCAGTTCTTC. The chain recombines TRBV4-3 with TRBJ2-1; the D is unclear. Per germline, CDR1 LGHNA and CDR2 YSLEER. Trimming pared 0 bases from V and 0 bases from J, leaving 12 bases between. The CDR3 length is 17 residues.

V usage is TRBV6-1 and J usage is TRBJ1-2; D unresolved. V was cut by 3 bases and J by 8 bases, with 22 bases left in between. The germline gives CDR1 MNHNS, CDR2 SASEGT. This CDR3 spans 16 amino acids. The CDR3 reads CASSDEDGPGGVGYTF. CDR3 coding DNA: TGTGCCAGCAGTGACGAGGACGGCCCTGGCGGAGTAGGCTACACCTTC.

This clone was observed once. The chain is built from TRBV19 and TRBJ2-3, with a tentative D call TRBD2 (6 bases). V was cut by 6 bases and J by 6 bases, with 19 bases left in between. Per germline, CDR1 LNHDA and CDR2 SQIVND (reference sequence). The CDR3 runs 15 residues. In DNA form, the CDR3 reads TGTGCCAGTAGAAAAAAGGGACTCCGAGGGGATACGCAGTATTTT. This encodes CASRKKGLRGDTQYF.

V usage is TRBV25-1 and J usage is TRBJ1-2; D not resolved. Germline-derived CDR1 and CDR2 are MGHDK and SYGVNS. This CDR3 comprises 11 residues. The V gene lost 2 bases and the J gene lost 7 bases, with 5 bases spanning the gap. Here the CDR3 reads CASSEAGGYTF. The CDR3 region has the DNA TGTGCCAGCAGTGAAGCTGGTGGCTACACCTTC.

The V call is TRBV28, the J call TRBJ2-1, with 7 nucleotides matching TRBD2. The CDR3 has 15 residues. Trimming took 6 bases from V and 10 from J; bases not matched to a gene: 15. Germline V lookup: CDR1 MDHEN, CDR2 SYDVKM. CDR3 residues: CASSPGVAGLDEQFF. The DNA for the CDR3 is TGTGCCAGCAGCCCCGGGGTAGCGGGTCTTGACGAGCAGTTCTTC.

V gene TRBV2 combines with J gene TRBJ1-4; a weak D match, TRBD1 (6 bases). From germline, CDR1 is SNHLY and CDR2 FYNNEI. Deletions cut 4 bases from V and 5 bases from J, with 14 bases between. This CDR3 has 15 residues. The CDR3 DNA reads TGTGCCAGCAGTGGGCAAGGGGGGGCAAATGAAAAACTGTTTTTT. This codes for CASSGQGGANEKLFF.

The rearrangement joins TRBV6-4 to TRBJ2-7, with D tentatively TRBD1 (6 bases). CDR1 and CDR2 from the germline V gene are MRHNA and SNTAGT. The length of the CDR3 is 13 residues. V was shortened by 2 bases and J by 6 bases, with 11 bases between the two germline ends. CDR3 sequence (DNA): TGTGCCAGCAGTGACACAGGGACGGGCGAGCAGTACTTC. Amino acid sequence: CASSDTGTGEQYF.

This chain links TRBV7-9 with TRBJ1-2; weak D call: TRBD1 (5 bases). Trimming stripped 5 bases from V and 9 bases from J, with 16 bases between. The CDR3 loop spans 13 amino acids. From germline, CDR1 is SEHNR and CDR2 FQNEAQ (reference sequence). The CDR3 protein is CASSPGKGASYTF. CDR3 nucleotide sequence: TGTGCCAGCAGCCCAGGGAAAGGGGCCAGCTACACCTTC.

The chain carries TRBV4-2 and TRBJ2-2, with 13 bases aligning to TRBD2. Germline lookup yields CDR1 LGHNA and CDR2 YNFKEQ. V shed 2 bases and J 5 bases; nucleotides not matched to a gene: 2. CDR3 size: 16 residues. The CDR3 region is CASSQQLAGGTGELFF. In nucleotides, the CDR3 is TGTGCCAGCAGCCAACAACTAGCGGGAGGGACCGGGGAGCTGTTTTTT.

The chain has TRBV5-4 and TRBJ1-2, with D perhaps matching TRBD1 (5 bases). CDR3 size: 14 residues. V was pared by 1 base and J by 4 bases, with 11 bases between. The germline V gene has CDR1 SGHNT and CDR2 YYREEE (reference sequence). This CDR3 reads CASSLTRDPYGYTF. The CDR3 nucleotides read TGTGCCAGCAGCTTGACTAGGGACCCCTATGGCTACACCTTC.

The genes are TRBV6-6 and TRBJ2-5; 10 bases align to TRBD1. Germline V gives CDR1 MNHNY, CDR2 SVGAGI (reference sequence). This CDR3 region has 15 residues. V lost 0 bases, J lost 4 bases, and 2 bases stayed unmatched. The CDR3 sequence: CASSYSRDRGETQYF. The CDR3 DNA reads as TGTGCCAGCAGTTACTCGAGGGACAGGGGAGAGACCCAGTACTTC.

V and J are TRBV7-2 and TRBJ2-7; no firm D call. V was trimmed by 1 base and J by 4 bases, leaving 8 bases between them. There are 13 residues in the CDR3. Germline lookup yields CDR1 SGHTA and CDR2 FQGNSA. The CDR3 region is CASSLGSEYEQYF. In DNA, the CDR3 is TGTGCCAGCAGCTTAGGTTCGGAATACGAGCAGTACTTC.

The genes are TRBV4-1 and TRBJ1-5; maybe TRBD1 (5 bases). There are 15 residues in the CDR3. CDR1 and CDR2 (germline): MGHRA, YSYEKL. Trimming cost V 4 bases and J 7 bases, with 17 bases left between them. As DNA, the CDR3 is TGCGCCAGCAGCCGCGGGGCGGGAACTGGGCAGCCCCAGCATTTT. This translates into CASSRGAGTGQPQHF.

The chain couples TRBV19 to TRBJ1-5; 7 bases fit TRBD1. Germline V gene data show CDR1 as LNHDA and CDR2 as SQIVND (reference sequence). The CDR3 spans 14 residues. The ends lost 7 bases at V and 3 bases at J; junction bases unmatched: 6. The CDR3 region is CASKDRATNQPQHF. CDR3 in DNA: TGTGCCAGTAAAGACAGGGCTACCAATCAGCCCCAGCATTTT.

The V and J genes are TRBV19 and TRBJ2-7, with 8 bases identical to TRBD1. The trim removed 5 bases at V and 2 bases at J, leaving 8 bases unmatched. CDR1 is LNHDA, CDR2 SQIVND, per germline (reference sequence). The CDR3 loop spans 15 amino acids. The CDR3 region has the DNA TGTGCCAGTAGTGCTAGACAGGGACAGGCCTACGAGCAGTACTTC. This encodes CASSARQGQAYEQYF. Complete variable domain (other parts from reference TRBV19 and TRBJ2-7): DGGITQSPKYLFRKEGQNVTLSCEQNLNHDAMYWYRQDPGQGLRLIYYSQIVNDFQKGDIAEGYSVSREKKESFPLTVTSAQKNPTAFYLCASSARQGQAYEQYFGPGTRLTVT.

The chain recombines TRBV7-3 with TRBJ1-5; maybe TRBD1 (5 bases). V dropped 2 bases and J dropped 6 bases, with 8 bases sitting between them. Germline-derived CDR1 and CDR2 are SGHTA and FQGTGA. The CDR3 consists of 13 residues. The CDR3 here is CASSLGGIQPQHF. CDR3 DNA: TGTGCCAGCAGCTTAGGGGGGATTCAGCCCCAGCATTTT.

This clone was seen a handful of times. V is TRBV30 and J is TRBJ1-2; the match to TRBD1 covers 9 bases. Germline V gene sequence: CDR1 GTSNPN, CDR2 SVGIG (reference sequence). This CDR3 region has 13 residues. V lost 5 bases and J lost 2; bases outside the gene matches: 3. CDR3 residues: CAWGTGKNYGYTF. The CDR3 DNA sequence: TGTGCCTGGGGGACAGGGAAGAACTATGGCTACACCTTC. Based on the CDR3 plus reference TRBV30 and TRBJ1-2, the full variable domain is SQTIHQWPATLVQPVGSPLSLECTVEGTSNPNLYWYRQAAGRGLQLLFYSVGIGQISSEVPQNLSASRPQDRQFILSSKKLLLSDSGFYLCAWGTGKNYGYTFGSGTRLTVV.

The chain's CDR3 is CASKRDRDFWPQHF. CDR3 bases: TGTGCCAGTAAGCGGGACAGGGATTTTTGGCCCCAGCATTTT. The chain has TRBV19 and TRBJ1-5, with 9 bases that match TRBD1. CDR1 is LNHDA, CDR2 SQIVND, per germline (reference sequence). Germline trimming cut 7 bases from V and 9 bases from J; bases unmatched to any gene: 10. This CDR3 is built from 14 residues. The full variable domain, in which reference TRBV19 and TRBJ1-5 provide the parts outside the CDR3, is DGGITQSPKYLFRKEGQNVTLSCEQNLNHDAMYWYRQDPGQGLRLIYYSQIVNDFQKGDIAEGYSVSREKKESFPLTVTSAQKNPTAFYLCASKRDRDFWPQHFGDGTRLSIL.

The chain links TRBV5-6 to TRBJ1-1; no definite D call. Deletions cut 2 bases from V and 3 bases from J, with 11 bases between. CDR1 SGHDT and CDR2 YYEEEE come from the germline V gene. This CDR3 is built from 14 residues. CDR3 nucleotides: TGTGCCAGCAGCTTAAGAGGGATAGACACTGAAGCTTTCTTT. Protein product: CASSLRGIDTEAFF.

The chain is built from TRBV4-3 and TRBJ1-1, with D maybe TRBD1 (5 bases). CDR1 LGHNA and CDR2 YSLEER come from the germline V gene. The CDR3 length is 15 residues. V was shortened by 0 bases and J by 5 bases, with 13 bases between the two germline ends. The CDR3, as DNA: TGCGCCAGCAGCCAAGATACAGGATGGGGGACTGAAGCTTTCTTT. Translation: CASSQDTGWGTEAFF.

This clone is termed large (0.1 to 1%). This sequence joins TRBV6-5 and TRBJ1-1; D call uncertain. The germline V gene encodes CDR1 MNHEY and CDR2 SVGAGI. V was clipped by 1 base and J by 4 bases, with 7 bases between them. There are 13 residues in the CDR3. This CDR3 is CASSYYGRTEAFF. CDR3 DNA sequence: TGTGCCAGCAGTTACTACGGCCGCACTGAAGCTTTCTTT.

CDR3 nucleotide sequence: TGTGCCAGCAGTTTCGGGGGGGACGGGTATGGCTACACCTTC. Translated, it gives CASSFGGDGYGYTF. The chain has TRBV28 and TRBJ1-2; D is possibly TRBD1 (5 bases). Trimming took 3 bases from V and 5 from J, leaving 13 bases between them. The CDR3 is 14 residues long. Germline CDR1 and CDR2: MDHEN and SYDVKM.